This TCR beta chain came from a study of sequential checkpoint blockade in melanoma. Study-level information: Patients were randomized 1:1 to nivolumab-then-ipilimumab or ipilimumab-then-nivolumab first-line. TCRβ was sequenced from DNA of 91 pretreatment tumors. Matched biopsies came pretreatment and at week 13 for about 24 patients. General study points: T-cell fraction and clonality followed PD-L1 and CD8+ counts, not mutational load.

Germline loops: CDR1 SQVTM, CDR2 ANQGSEA. CDR3 length: 15 residues. V dropped 0 bases and J dropped 7; count of bases not matched to a gene: 10. In the case of this clone: The target antigen is unknown.

The repertoire was sequenced with immunoSEQ multiplex PCR; TCRdb's copy has only in-frame clones and lacks some. The sample lists several thousand clones, approximately 26% occurring once. The treatment is: randomized to nivolumab then ipilimumab (arm A) or the reverse (arm B). The starting material was tumor tissue (inferred from file names), obtained from a patient given nivolumab and ipilimumab in sequence. The chain links TRBV29-1 to TRBJ1-2, with TRBD1 identical over 8 bases. The TCR sequence derives from a human donor with melanoma. CDR3 in amino acids: CSVEDGTGGVAGYTF. Written as DNA, the CDR3 is TGCAGCGTTGAAGACGGAACAGGGGGTGTAGCTGGCTACACCTTC.